The 18 T cell receptor beta chains presented below share a single source sample, sequenced in a study of cytotoxic CD8 clonotypes in ibrutinib-treated CLL. Using immunoSEQ multiplex PCR, the repertoire was profiled, and TCRdb retains in-frame clones only, with some absent. Of roughly 60,000 clones in the sample, around 68% were seen once. The sample here was PBMCs, taken after 12 months of ibrutinib treatment. These receptors originate from a human donor with chronic lymphocytic leukemia.

The chain recombines TRBV2 with TRBJ2-7, with TRBD2 matching over 9 bases. This CDR3 contains 16 residues. The germline V gene has CDR1 SNHLY and CDR2 FYNNEI. The trim removed 1 base at V and 5 bases at J, leaving 9 bases unmatched. CDR3: CASSEGSGRTFNEQYF. The CDR3 DNA sequence: TGTGCCAGCAGTGAAGGTAGCGGGAGAACTTTCAACGAGCAGTACTTC.

The chain recombines TRBV6-5 with TRBJ2-5, with D perhaps assigned TRBD1 or TRBD2 (5 bases each). Germline-derived CDR1 and CDR2 are MNHEY and SVGAGI. The CDR3 covers 14 residues. V was trimmed by 6 bases and J by 2 bases, leaving 13 bases between them. The CDR3 bases are TGTGCCAGCAGGCTCATCGGGACGCAAGAGACCCAGTACTTC. This codes for CASRLIGTQETQYF.

The rearrangement uses TRBV7-2 and TRBJ2-5; 7 bases fit TRBD2. CDR1 is SGHTA, CDR2 FQGNSA, per germline. With 4 bases clipped from V and 1 base from J, the junction kept 3 bases outside the gene matches. The CDR3 is made up of 14 amino acids. The CDR3 is CASSYQRGQETQYF. CDR3 sequence (DNA): TGTGCCAGCAGCTACCAGCGGGGCCAAGAGACCCAGTACTTC.

This sequence joins TRBV19 and TRBJ2-7; TRBD2 aligns across 7 bases. V lost 7 bases to trimming and J lost 1 base; unmatched junction nucleotides: 7. CDR1 and CDR2 (germline): LNHDA, SQIVND (reference sequence). This CDR3 comprises 14 residues. The CDR3 nucleotides read TGTGCCAGTAACCCAGGGCGGGGGTCCTACGAGCAGTACTTC. This translates into CASNPGRGSYEQYF.

This clone was seen more than once but under ten times. The chain couples TRBV5-1 to TRBJ1-4; unclear D gene. Per the germline V gene, CDR1 is SGHRS and CDR2 is YFSETQ. Between the trimmed V and J ends, which lost 0 bases and 8 bases, there was a span of 11 bases. This CDR3 is built from 14 residues. The CDR3 loop reads CASSLAGVREKLFF. Here the CDR3 DNA reads TGCGCCAGCAGCTTGGCCGGGGTGCGAGAAAAACTGTTTTTT. The complete variable domain, with remaining parts taken from reference TRBV5-1 and TRBJ1-4, reads KAGVTQTPRYLIKTRGQQVTLSCSPISGHRSVSWYQQTPGQGLQFLFEYFSETQRNKGNFPGRFSGRQFSNSRSEMNVSTLELGDSALYLCASSLAGVREKLFFGSGTQLSVL.

J is TRBJ2-3 and V is TRBV5-1; possibly TRBD1 for D (6 bases). V dropped 0 bases and J dropped 2 bases, with 13 bases sitting between them. The CDR3 has 16 amino acids. Per germline, CDR1 SGHRS and CDR2 YFSETQ. CDR3 DNA sequence: TGCGCCAGCAGCTTGGGAACCGGACAGTCCACAGATACGCAGTATTTT. Translated, it gives CASSLGTGQSTDTQYF.

This chain links TRBV6-5 with TRBJ1-5; 7 nucleotides line up with TRBD1. There are 14 residues in the CDR3. The germline V gene encodes CDR1 MNHEY and CDR2 SVGAGI. The V and J ends lost 6 bases and 1 base, in that order; junction bases with no gene match: 3. CDR3 sequence reads: CASSKQGSNQPQHF. CDR3 DNA: TGTGCCAGCAGCAAACAGGGGAGCAATCAGCCCCAGCATTTT.

This chain connects TRBV27 to TRBJ2-7; a possible D gene is TRBD1 (6 bases). Trimming pared 7 bases from V and 0 bases from J, leaving 13 bases between. This CDR3 has 14 residues. In germline, CDR1 is MNHEY, CDR2 SMNVEV (reference sequence). This chain's CDR3 is CASTTDRTSYEQYF. CDR3 bases: TGTGCCAGCACCACCGACAGGACCTCCTACGAGCAGTACTTC.

In this sample, this clone turned up once. V gene TRBV19 combines with J gene TRBJ1-1; D might be TRBD1 (6 bases). Germline V gives CDR1 LNHDA, CDR2 SQIVND (reference sequence). CDR3 size: 15 residues. V lost 8 bases to trimming and J lost 0 bases, with 16 bases between them. The CDR3 sequence: CASGPDRRLNTEAFF. The CDR3 nucleotides read TGTGCCAGTGGCCCCGACAGGCGCCTGAACACTGAAGCTTTCTTT.

The rearrangement joins TRBV28 to TRBJ2-1; possible D gene TRBD1, 5 bases. Germline CDR1 reads MDHEN; CDR2 reads SYDVKM. V lost 3 bases, J lost 0 bases, and 6 bases lay in between. This CDR3 contains 14 residues. Here the CDR3 DNA reads TGTGCCAGCAGTTTTAGGGGCTCCTACAATGAGCAGTTCTTC. This sequence encodes CASSFRGSYNEQFF.

As for this clone: Here the CDR3 omits its conserved ending phenylalanine or tryptophan, so a read error is the likely source. It is unclear where the CDR3 begins or ends on the DNA, so no DNA is shown, and the CDR3 is as TCRdb lists it. The V call is TRBV28, the J call TRBJ1-2; TRBD1 is taken as the D call from the table, unchecked against the DNA. The CDR3 has 9 amino acids, counting both end residues. CDR1 and CDR2 from the germline V gene are MDHEN and SYDVKM. Here the CDR3 reads CASITGQGL.

The chain uses TRBV30 and TRBJ1-6; D uncertain. V lost 3 bases, J lost 10 bases, and 16 bases lay in between. The CDR3 is 14 amino acids. Per germline, CDR1 GTSNPN and CDR2 SVGIG (reference sequence). CDR3 loop: CAWRSFSIGSPLHF. In nucleotides, the CDR3 is TGTGCCTGGAGAAGTTTTTCGATCGGCTCACCCCTCCACTTT.

The V gene is TRBV9, the J gene TRBJ2-7; D remains unclear. Germline V gene sequence: CDR1 SGDLS, CDR2 YYNGEE. V was cut by 1 base and J by 1 base, with 12 bases left in between. This CDR3 has 15 residues. The CDR3 DNA is TGTGCCAGCAGCGTATCGAGTGCATTGTCCTACGAGCAGTACTTC. This translates into CASSVSSALSYEQYF. The full variable domain, its missing parts supplied by reference TRBV9 and TRBJ2-7, is DSGVTQTPKHLITATGQRVTLRCSPRSGDLSVYWYQQSLDQGLQFLIQYYNGEERAKGNILERFSAQQFPDLHSELNLSSLELGDSALYFCASSVSSALSYEQYFGPGTRLTVT.

V is TRBV28 and J is TRBJ2-1, with 7 bases that match TRBD1. Losses at the gene ends were 6 bases for V and 6 bases for J; bases not matched to a gene: 2. The CDR3 covers 12 residues. The germline V gene encodes CDR1 MDHEN and CDR2 SYDVKM. The CDR3 loop is CASRHRGNEQFF. CDR3 DNA sequence: TGTGCCAGCAGGCACAGGGGCAATGAGCAGTTCTTC.

There are a few counts of this clone. V is TRBV5-1 and J is TRBJ2-2; D ambiguous. V was clipped by 0 bases and J by 0 bases, with 3 bases between them. Germline V gene sequence: CDR1 SGHRS, CDR2 YFSETQ. The CDR3 extends over 14 amino acids. DNA of the CDR3: TGCGCCAGCAGCTTGGTATCGAACACCGGGGAGCTGTTTTTT. Its protein product is CASSLVSNTGELFF.

This clone was recorded once. This chain joins TRBV21-1 and TRBJ2-7; TRBD1, the table's D call, lacks a check against the DNA. TRBV21-1 is tagged as a pseudogene. There are 15 residues in the CDR3. This chain's CDR3 is CASSNRGFSSYEQYF. CDR3 in DNA: TGTGCCAGCAGCAACAGGGGGTTTAGCTCCTACGAGCAGTACTTC.

In its sample, this clone was seen a few times. This chain links TRBV7-9 with TRBJ2-1; 8 nucleotides align to TRBD2. The CDR3 is made up of 15 amino acids. Germline trimming cut 1 base from V and 9 bases from J; bases unmatched to any gene: 8. Germline V gene sequence: CDR1 SEHNR, CDR2 FQNEAQ (reference sequence). Here the CDR3 DNA reads TGTGCCAGCAGCTTAGTGAGCGGGACTAGAAGTGAGCAGTTCTTC. This translates into CASSLVSGTRSEQFF.

The genes are TRBV18 and TRBJ1-5, with unresolved D. This CDR3 is 16 amino acids long. Trimming took 2 bases from V and 2 from J, leaving 13 bases between them. Looked up from germline, CDR1 is KGHSH and CDR2 is LQKENI. CDR3 bases: TGTGCCAGCTCACCAATTGGTGACACTGGCAATCAGCCCCAGCATTTT. This codes for CASSPIGDTGNQPQHF.